The entry below gives a single T cell receptor (beta chain) sequence along with its context. This CDR3 comprises 18 residues. CDR1 and CDR2 from the germline V gene are MDHEN and SYDVKM. V dropped 2 bases and J dropped 6; count of bases not matched to a gene: 9. These data belong to a study of T cell changes during pregnancy in multiple sclerosis. The assay was immunoSEQ multiplex PCR, and TCRdb's table has in-frame clones only and misses some. The sample gives 26,000 or so clones, roughly 89% of which show up once; around a sixth is in the top ten. The rearrangement joins TRBV28 to TRBJ2-1, with 14 bases identical to TRBD2. The specimen was CD8+ T cells from peripheral blood mononuclear cells, collected in the second trimester of pregnancy. The receptor's source is a female donor with multiple sclerosis, enrolled in a pregnancy study. CDR3 loop: CASSLRKVTSGRVNEQFF. The DNA for the CDR3 is TGTGCCAGCAGTTTACGAAAGGTGACTAGCGGGAGGGTCAATGAGCAGTTCTTC.